A selection of T cell receptor beta chains follows, all from one sample in a study of beta chain features in type 1 diabetes. TCRdb's table, derived via immunoSEQ multiplex PCR, lists solely in-frame clones and lacks some. The top ten clones hold less than 0.025% of a sample with about 740,000 clones, around an eighth of them seen once. Input material: naive CD4+ T cells from blood. Every receptor here comes from a man aged 18 to 30 with type 1 diabetes. Both conserved end residues are part of each CDR3. Fields, in order: J gene, D gene, V gene, CDR3 protein. The D gene is left open where the match is weak.

TRBJ2-7	TRBD1	TRBV6-1	CASSGTGGPYEQYF
TRBJ1-1	TRBD1	TRBV25-1	CASSLRDRDSTEAFF
TRBJ2-3	TRBD2	TRBV7-2	CASSLRGAAGVSDTQYF
TRBJ1-1	NA	TRBV13	CASSLWGRAFF
TRBJ2-7	NA	TRBV2	CASSWSGTYEQYF
TRBJ2-1	NA	TRBV21-1	CASSRPEVAYNEQFF
TRBJ1-5	NA	TRBV2	CASKDSTLGPQHF
TRBJ2-2	TRBD1	TRBV4-1	CASSLGQGVVTGELFF
TRBJ1-1	NA	TRBV2	CASRVQLMNTEAFF
TRBJ2-5	NA	TRBV7-8	CASTTRRGSEETQYF
TRBJ2-1	TRBD2	TRBV5-1	CASSSGLAENEQFF
TRBJ1-6	NA	TRBV7-9	CASSLGQDYNSPLHF
TRBJ2-7	NA	TRBV29-1	CSASTRTGPYEQYF
TRBJ2-7	NA	TRBV18	CASSEGINYEQYF
TRBJ2-5	TRBD2	TRBV7-3	CASSVGLAGVETQYF
TRBJ2-2	TRBD1	TRBV7-2	CASSPGTGHTGELFF
TRBJ2-5	TRBD1	TRBV10-3	CAIRTGLGETQYF
TRBJ2-7	NA	TRBV18	CASSPRTEYYEQYF
TRBJ2-7	TRBD2	TRBV28	CASSGEGGEQYF
TRBJ1-1	TRBD1	TRBV6-6	CASSYRTGQDTEAFF
TRBJ1-1	NA	TRBV13	CATQQGKVRTEAFF
TRBJ2-2	NA	TRBV7-7	CASSLAGGANTGELFF
TRBJ1-2	NA	TRBV21-1	CASTEIYGYTF
TRBJ2-1	TRBD2	TRBV12-5	CASGPRLAGITGNEQFF
TRBJ1-2	NA	TRBV7-9	CASSLRGGYTF
TRBJ2-5	NA	TRBV2	CASSDGETQYF
TRBJ2-6	NA	TRBV30	CAWLGRGGGANVLTF
TRBJ2-1	NA	TRBV18	CASSPLGTFEQFF
TRBJ2-6	NA	TRBV2	CASHFGTAGANVLTF
TRBJ2-7	NA	TRBV29-1	CSVEDPEGGGEQYF
TRBJ1-6	TRBD1	TRBV7-9	CASSTPGQSNSPLHF
TRBJ1-1	TRBD1	TRBV25-1	CASSEIGQGLLTEAFF
TRBJ2-3	TRBD2	TRBV2	CASTPSGGVTDTQYF
TRBJ2-7	NA	TRBV10-3	CAISESGGLRNEQYF
TRBJ1-5	NA	TRBV18	CASSPDGNQPQHF
TRBJ2-1	NA	TRBV4-1	CASSQARERAYNEQFF
TRBJ2-2	TRBD1	TRBV9	CASSPRQGITGELFF
TRBJ2-3	NA	TRBV5-6	CASSLAPGNTDTQYF
TRBJ2-3	NA	TRBV27	CASSPARGGGTDTQYF
TRBJ2-1	TRBD1	TRBV9	CASSSRQGFSYNEQFF
TRBJ2-1	TRBD2	TRBV11-1	CASSLFLAGNEQFF
TRBJ2-7	NA	TRBV7-2	CASSLAGSYEQYF
TRBJ1-1	NA	TRBV19	CASSIEGSEAFF
TRBJ1-5	NA	TRBV2	CASGWVENQPQHF
TRBJ2-1	TRBD2	TRBV6-5	CATTLTSGGINEQFF
TRBJ1-6	TRBD1	TRBV28	CASSLGQGLGSPLHF
TRBJ2-3	TRBD2	TRBV13	CASSNPGLAGADTQYF
TRBJ1-5	NA	TRBV19	CASSTAEGYQPQHF
TRBJ1-2	NA	TRBV6-5	CASSYSYRDYGYTF
TRBJ1-5	NA	TRBV19	CASRLLGDQPQHF
TRBJ1-5	NA	TRBV28	CASSPNVWGADQPQHF
TRBJ1-1	NA	TRBV5-1	CASRPLQGTEAFF
TRBJ2-3	NA	TRBV11-2	CASSSGQPNTQYF
TRBJ2-5	TRBD2	TRBV28	CASSTWTSGAAGQETQYF
TRBJ1-2	TRBD1	TRBV28	CATLHRDRAIYTF
TRBJ2-1	NA	TRBV7-2	CASSLAAGSSYNEQFF
TRBJ2-5	NA	TRBV6-1	CATGTEQETQYF
TRBJ1-1	NA	TRBV6-1	CASSEEWGGNFQIGAFF
TRBJ1-1	NA	TRBV30	CAWSVAGTEAFF
TRBJ2-1	NA	TRBV5-4	CASSSTDNEQFF